The rows below give T cell receptor beta chains drawn from one sample of a study of T cell responses to AZD1222 COVID-19 vaccine. Sequenced by immunoSEQ multiplex PCR; TCRdb stores in-frame clones only, minus some. The sample carries 150,000 to 200,000 clones, around nine tenths recorded once. Source: peripheral blood, taken 28 days after the second dose of the MenACWY control vaccine. These receptor sequences come from an adult who received the MenACWY meningococcal vaccine as a control. Each CDR3 is given without its conserved first and last residue.

11,TRBV2,ASRATGNYGYT
13,TRBV15,ATSRDRQGEEGYT
11,TRBV5-1,ASATSSYNEQF
12,TRBV3-1/TRBV3-2,ASSQATGTYGYT
13,TRBV18,ASSTRTSGEETQY
12,TRBV6-5,ASRTTGRDTEAF
15,TRBV3-1/TRBV3-2,ASSLTSGSSGANVLT
12,TRBV27,ASRLQAISYEQY
14,TRBV2,ASSGIAASSYNEQF
11,TRBV30,AGRDRGYNEQF
15,TRBV9,ASSVYPGGQGRAEAF
15,TRBV9,ARSGGGLPSSYNEQF
12,TRBV3-1/TRBV3-2,ASSHSRSYNEQF
12,TRBV11-1,ASSFEGRGPEAF
14,TRBV5-4,ASSARTGFRHNEQF
12,TRBV11-1,ASSLGTGVDEQF
13,TRBV14,ASSPPRGVVGELF
11,TRBV27,ASSTPAGDGYT